This T cell receptor beta chain was retrieved from a study of CD8 T cells in ankylosing spondylitis. This clonotype occurred a few times. Using its own MiXCR run on the 5' RACE reads, TCRdb lists one record per CDR3 protein. The profile shows roughly 150,000 distinct CDR3 sequences, roughly 30% of them singletons. This receptor was identified in a male donor with ankylosing spondylitis. The sample comprised synovial fluid, either unsorted or a sorted T cell fraction (not recorded which).

CDR3 sequence reads: CASSRLTGVNVWTEAFF. DNA for the CDR3: TGTGCCAGCAGTCGACTTACAGGGGTCAATGTGTGGACTGAAGCTTTCTTT. The chain carries TRBV12-3 or TRBV12-4 and TRBJ1-1; 7 nucleotides match TRBD1. There are 17 residues in the CDR3. V gave up 5 bases and J gave up 5 bases; unmatched junction bases: 17.